This T cell receptor (beta chain) was sequenced for a study of CXCR3-negative and CXCR3-positive naive CD8 T cells (dated 2019 in TCRdb). Looking at the study overall: In total, roughly 140 million TRB reads were obtained, corresponding to roughly 1.5 +/- 0.3 million reads per library. Diversity and physicochemical repertoire analyses covered over 10 donors pooled from two independent experiments. Naive subsets from five or six donors and memory cells from 3 donors were included in the TRBV-TRBJ cluster analysis.

For every CD8+ T cell subset, over 250,000 cells were flow-sorted straight into RLT lysis buffer, and each subset was sorted in triplicate. Using standard density gradient centrifugation, peripheral blood mononuclear cells were isolated from buffy coats. Total RNA was extracted from sorted cells using an RNeasy Mini Kit. On this clonotype: This clone's antigen is unknown.

The CDR3, cysteine through phenylalanine, is 16 amino acids long. A DNA sequence was not provided. CDR1 MDHEN and CDR2 SYDVKM were looked up in the germline V gene. Summary of the overall study and its limitations: Freshly isolated PBMCs were used for most assays because CXCR3 expression went down partially after cryopreservation. Because surface CD5, which is linked to self-reactivity in mice, was comparable between the naive subsets, TCR interaction strength was also inferred from the physicochemical properties of TRB CDR3s. TRBV-TRBJ usage was similar between naive CXCR3-negative and CXCR3-positive cells from the same donor, while memory cells showed distinct patterns. Comparably high repertoire diversity was found in both naive subsets, whereas much lower repertoire diversity was found in memory CD8+ T cells.

Sequencing relied on a NextSeq 550. The Human TCR Profiling Kit (MiLaboratory) was used to prepare UMI-labeled 5' RACE TRB cDNA libraries. cDNA synthesis used the entire amount of extracted RNA, and PCR amplification then used the entire amount of cDNA produced. Libraries were prepared in parallel with an identical number of PCR cycles. Processing in the source paper ran as follows. With a requirement of at least two reads per UMI, MIGEC and MiXCR extracted about 50,000 +/- 10,000 unique UMI-labeled TRB cDNA molecules per library. On average, approximately 40,000 +/- 10,000 functional in-frame TRB CDR3 nucleotide clonotypes lacking stop codons were found per library. After each sample was downsampled to 5000 UMI-labeled TRB molecules, VDJtools was used to calculate diversity metrics such as normalized Shannon-Wiener and Chao1. VDJtools computed clonotype-size-weighted physicochemical properties of the central five CDR3 residues: interaction energy, strength, volume and Kidera factor 4. TCRdb reanalyzed the reads, keeping one entry per CDR3 protein sequence and omitting DNA. Here the V and J calls rest on TCRdb's processing, not on the authors' analysis. This sample's table lists 40,000 to 45,000 distinct CDR3 sequences. The ten largest clones add up to approximately 15% of the sample.

The sequenced material came from memory CD8+ T cells from blood. The sample's cell subset or site label, in plain terms: conventional CD8+ memory T cells (TMEM), sorted as controls. The chain joins TRBV28 to TRBJ2-2; TCRdb reports TRBD1, a call that lacks DNA to check it against. The clonotype was recovered from a human donor in good health. Some clones in this sample may be carry-over from other donors' samples. For the CDR3, the sequence is CASSPPRTGLAGELFF.